This T cell receptor beta chain stems from a study of CD8 T cells in ankylosing spondylitis. In making TCR beta libraries, quantitative 5'-RACE with molecular barcodes was used. Each CDR3 protein is one row after TCRdb ran MiXCR on the 5' RACE reads. The sample lists 300,000 to 350,000 distinct CDR3 sequences; around 20% were seen once. This clonotype showed up just a few times. Its antigen is still unknown. Study results and limitations: The authors reported significant enrichment of disease-linked clones in matched ankylosing spondylitis synovial fluid. Disease-linked clones had a CD8+ phenotype and relatively low frequency in peripheral blood. A motif in TCR beta, a set of eight highly homologous variants, appeared characteristic of ankylosing spondylitis blood.

The V gene lost 4 bases and the J gene lost 4 bases, with 17 bases spanning the gap. CDR3 length: 15 residues. In germline, CDR1 is MNHEY, CDR2 SMNVEV (reference sequence). The receptor comes from a female donor with ankylosing spondylitis or in good health (not recorded which). Sequenced: blood, either unsorted or a sorted T cell fraction (not recorded which). The rearrangement links TRBV27 to TRBJ2-7; D is unclear. In DNA, the CDR3 is TGTGCCAGCAGTTCCCCCTCCTTTTCCTCTTACGAGCAGTACTTC. Its translation: CASSSPSFSSYEQYF.